The 32 T cell receptor beta chains listed next were all sequenced from one sample in a study of beta chain features in type 1 diabetes. cDNA synthesis used the whole RNA isolate, giving expressed TCRB sequences. Sequenced by immunoSEQ multiplex PCR; TCRdb stores in-frame clones only, minus some. The sample consists of fewer than 200,000 clones, approximately 10% of them appearing once. Antigens for these TCRs are unknown. Points from the study as a whole: The study found moderately but significantly shorter TCRB CDR3s in all four CD4+ subsets of Type 1 diabetes patients.

The specimen was central memory CD4+ T cells from blood. The receptors were gathered from a young man with type 1 diabetes.

The V and J genes are TRBV5-1 and TRBJ2-7; no firm D call. The CDR3 has 13 residues. V was pared by 1 base and J by 0 bases, with 5 bases between. CDR1 and CDR2 (germline): SGHRS, YFSETQ. In DNA, the CDR3 is TGCGCCAGCAGCTTGATGAGCTCCTACGAGCAGTACTTC. It codes for CASSLMSSYEQYF. Drawing the rest from reference TRBV5-1 and TRBJ2-7, the complete variable domain is KAGVTQTPRYLIKTRGQQVTLSCSPISGHRSVSWYQQTPGQGLQFLFEYFSETQRNKGNFPGRFSGRQFSNSRSEMNVSTLELGDSALYLCASSLMSSYEQYFGPGTRLTVT.

This clone was seen only a few times. The rearrangement uses TRBV11-2 and TRBJ2-3, with D hard to call. With 3 bases removed from V and 2 bases from J, the gap between germline ends came to 15 bases. CDR3 length: 16 residues. Looked up from germline, CDR1 is SGHAT and CDR2 is FQNNGV. CDR3 DNA: TGTGCCAGCAGCTTTTTTCAACAGTGGAACACAGATACGCAGTATTTT. This translates into CASSFFQQWNTDTQYF.

The V call is TRBV6-5, the J call TRBJ2-7; 10 bases map to TRBD2. The CDR3 extends over 15 amino acids. V lost 6 bases to trimming and J lost 6 bases; unmatched junction nucleotides: 11. CDR1 is MNHEY and CDR2 is SVGAGI in the germline V gene. CDR3 sequence: CASSEYLAGESEQYF. DNA for the CDR3: TGTGCCAGCAGCGAATATCTAGCGGGAGAATCCGAGCAGTACTTC.

The rearrangement joins TRBV7-2 to TRBJ2-2, with 7 bases aligning to TRBD2. The length of the CDR3 is 15 residues. Germline CDR1 is SGHTA and CDR2 is FQGNSA. J gave up 6 bases and V 5 bases, and 9 bases lay outside the gene matches. The CDR3 sequence is CASSPGLDKAGELFF. Written as DNA, the CDR3 is TGTGCCAGCAGCCCCGGACTAGATAAGGCCGGGGAGCTGTTTTTT.

The V call is TRBV5-4, the J call TRBJ1-1; 9 bases map to TRBD1. CDR3 length: 15 residues. V dropped 0 bases and J dropped 5; count of bases not matched to a gene: 5. CDR1 SGHNT and CDR2 YYREEE come from the germline V gene (reference sequence). The CDR3 region has the DNA TGTGCCAGCAGCTTGGGAGACAGGGGGGGAACTGAAGCTTTCTTT. Its protein product is CASSLGDRGGTEAFF.

This clone occurred once. The chain carries TRBV7-2 and TRBJ2-6; tentatively, D is TRBD1 (6 bases). With 8 bases removed from V and 4 bases from J, the gap between germline ends came to 9 bases. Germline assignment: CDR1 SGHTA and CDR2 FQGNSA. The CDR3 is made up of 13 amino acids. For the CDR3, the DNA is TGTGCCAGCGAGGGGACAGGGGCCAACGTCCTGACTTTC. As protein: CASEGTGANVLTF.

This clone occurred many times. V is TRBV9 and J is TRBJ2-7; a possible D gene is TRBD2 (6 bases). The length of the CDR3 is 15 residues. Per germline, CDR1 SGDLS and CDR2 YYNGEE. The V and J ends lost 0 bases and 0 bases respectively, with 10 bases between them. CDR3 coding DNA: TGTGCCAGCAGCGTAGCCCCGACTAGCTCCTACGAGCAGTACTTC. Its translation: CASSVAPTSSYEQYF.

This clone was seen a handful of times. The chain joins TRBV5-1 to TRBJ2-3, with D possibly TRBD1 on 6 matching bases. V lost 2 bases to trimming and J lost 3 bases, with 16 bases between them. CDR1 SGHRS and CDR2 YFSETQ come from the germline V gene. The CDR3 runs to 16 residues. The chain's CDR3 is CASSFGQLVATDTQYF. The CDR3 DNA reads as TGCGCCAGCAGCTTTGGACAGCTAGTGGCTACAGATACGCAGTATTTT.

V gene TRBV5-1 combines with J gene TRBJ2-3; a weak D match, TRBD1 (6 bases). This CDR3 contains 13 residues. V was cut by 2 bases and J by 6 bases, with 10 bases left in between. Germline CDR1 reads SGHRS; CDR2 reads YFSETQ. The CDR3 spells CASSFEGEDTQYF. CDR3 bases: TGCGCCAGCAGCTTCGAGGGGGAGGATACGCAGTATTTT.

This clone has just a few counts. Different DNA sequences within this sample yield the same CDR3. The chain links TRBV5-1 to TRBJ1-2; a weak D match, TRBD1 (6 bases). CDR3 length equals 14 residues. Deletions cut 4 bases from V and 2 bases from J, with 12 bases between. The germline V gene encodes CDR1 SGHRS and CDR2 YFSETQ. The CDR3: CASSPDRLNYGYTF. The CDR3 nucleotides are TGCGCCAGCAGCCCGGACAGATTGAACTATGGCTACACCTTC.

The J gene is TRBJ2-1, the V gene TRBV7-9; 13 bases match TRBD2. CDR3 size: 15 residues. Germline V gene data show CDR1 as SEHNR and CDR2 as FQNEAQ (reference sequence). V dropped 4 bases and J dropped 14; count of bases not matched to a gene: 11. The CDR3 DNA reads as TGTGCCAGCAGCTCCGGGACTAGCGGGAAGGGGAGGGAGTTCTTC. Residues: CASSSGTSGKGREFF.

This clone was observed a few times. The CDR3 region is CASVGLRGTDTQYF. The DNA for the CDR3 is TGTGCCAGCGTGGGACTCAGAGGCACAGATACGCAGTATTTT. V and J are TRBV2 and TRBJ2-3; a possible D gene is TRBD2 (6 bases). CDR1 and CDR2 from the germline V gene are SNHLY and FYNNEI. V was shortened by 8 bases and J by 1 base, with 13 bases between the two germline ends. This CDR3 is built from 14 residues.

The chain carries TRBV28 and TRBJ1-2; 9 nucleotides line up with TRBD1. The CDR3 runs to 16 residues. J was trimmed by 2 bases and V by 3 bases; bases with no gene match: 7. Looked up from germline, CDR1 is MDHEN and CDR2 is SYDVKM. The CDR3 bases are TGTGCCAGCAGTTTTGGCGGGGGGACAGGGAACTATGGCTACACCTTC. Translating it yields CASSFGGGTGNYGYTF.

This clone was counted a few times. The rearrangement uses TRBV6-1 and TRBJ2-7; D is uncertain. The CDR3 contains 11 residues. Germline V CDR1 and CDR2: MNHNS, SASEGT. V was pared by 6 bases and J by 9 bases, with 12 bases between. The CDR3 loop is CASSRSLGQYF. The CDR3 DNA follows: TGTGCCAGCAGCAGGTCCTTAGGGCAGTACTTC.

CDR3 DNA: TGTGCCAGCAACCGACAGGGGTACTATGGCTACACCTTC. Its translation is CASNRQGYYGYTF. The V gene is TRBV6-1, the J gene TRBJ1-2, with 8 bases fitting TRBD1. This CDR3 is built from 13 residues. J was trimmed by 3 bases and V by 7 bases; bases with no gene match: 4. Looked up from germline, CDR1 is MNHNS and CDR2 is SASEGT.

This clone was counted a few times. The chain employs TRBV9 and TRBJ2-1; 14 bases agree with TRBD2. This CDR3 is 14 amino acids long. Germline assignment: CDR1 SGDLS and CDR2 YYNGEE. Losses at the gene ends were 4 bases for V and 9 bases for J; bases not matched to a gene: 3. The CDR3 is CASSTGTSGSEQFF. The CDR3 coding sequence is TGTGCCAGCAGCACTGGGACTAGCGGGAGTGAGCAGTTCTTC. Filled out from reference TRBV9 and TRBJ2-1, the complete variable domain reads DSGVTQTPKHLITATGQRVTLRCSPRSGDLSVYWYQQSLDQGLQFLIQYYNGEERAKGNILERFSAQQFPDLHSELNLSSLELGDSALYFCASSTGTSGSEQFFGPGTRLTVL.

This clone has just a few counts. This chain connects TRBV2 to TRBJ2-5; 11 bases match TRBD2. CDR1 is SNHLY and CDR2 is FYNNEI in the germline V gene. The CDR3 length is 15 residues. The trim removed 6 bases at V and 2 bases at J, leaving 5 bases unmatched. The chain's CDR3 is CASRQLAGVQETQYF. The CDR3 DNA is TGTGCCAGCAGGCAACTAGCGGGAGTGCAAGAGACCCAGTACTTC.

The rearrangement joins TRBV7-9 to TRBJ1-2; 7 bases map to TRBD1. CDR1 is SEHNR, CDR2 FQNEAQ, per germline (reference sequence). The CDR3 length is 14 residues. V was pared by 5 bases and J by 7 bases, with 10 bases of the junction left unmatched. The CDR3 sequence: CASSPTRQGLGYTF. The CDR3 DNA sequence: TGTGCCAGCAGCCCAACGAGACAGGGACTTGGCTACACCTTC. Drawing the rest from reference TRBV7-9 and TRBJ1-2, the complete variable domain is DTGVSQNPRHKITKRGQNVTFRCDPISEHNRLYWYRQTLGQGPEFLTYFQNEAQLEKSRLLSDRFSAERPKGSFSTLEIQRTEQGDSAMYLCASSPTRQGLGYTFGSGTRLTVV.

The genes are TRBV11-2 and TRBJ2-3; possible D gene TRBD2, 6 bases. The CDR3 covers 15 residues. V lost 5 bases and J 1 base, leaving 13 bases between the germline ends. CDR1 is SGHAT, CDR2 FQNNGV, per germline. The CDR3 sequence is CASSPPKRGTDTQYF. The CDR3 bases are TGTGCCAGCAGCCCGCCCAAGCGGGGCACAGATACGCAGTATTTT.

The J gene is TRBJ2-1, the V gene TRBV2; 14 positions match TRBD2. CDR1 is SNHLY, CDR2 FYNNEI, per germline. This CDR3 is 15 amino acids long. Germline trimming cut 7 bases from V and 5 bases from J; bases unmatched to any gene: 4. The CDR3 sequence: CASNRLAGGNNEQFF. CDR3 DNA: TGTGCCAGCAACCGACTAGCGGGAGGGAACAATGAGCAGTTCTTC.

The chain combines TRBV4-3 with TRBJ1-2, with D possibly TRBD1 on 6 matching bases. The germline V gene has CDR1 LGHNA and CDR2 YSLEER. The V end lost 2 bases, the J end lost 3 bases, and 16 bases lay between the germline ends. This CDR3 contains 16 residues. CDR3 DNA: TGCGCCAGCAGCCAAAATACAGGGAATCAGGACTATGGCTACACCTTC. Amino acid sequence: CASSQNTGNQDYGYTF.

V and J are TRBV27 and TRBJ2-2; D possibly corresponds to TRBD2 (6 bases). V lost 5 bases to trimming and J lost 3 bases, with 10 bases between them. Germline assignment: CDR1 MNHEY and CDR2 SMNVEV (reference sequence). This CDR3 region has 14 residues. CDR3 region: CASSGTLDTGELFF. The CDR3 coding sequence is TGTGCCAGCAGTGGGACTCTGGACACCGGGGAGCTGTTTTTT.

V usage is TRBV19 and J usage is TRBJ2-4; TRBD2 aligns across 14 bases. CDR1 and CDR2 (germline): LNHDA, SQIVND (reference sequence). The CDR3 has 16 residues. The V and J ends lost 4 bases and 6 bases, in that order; junction bases with no gene match: 5. Written as DNA, the CDR3 is TGTGCCAGTAGTACCGGGACTAGCGGGAGTGGAAACATTCAGTACTTC. Amino acids: CASSTGTSGSGNIQYF. Based on the CDR3 plus reference TRBV19 and TRBJ2-4, the full variable domain is DGGITQSPKYLFRKEGQNVTLSCEQNLNHDAMYWYRQDPGQGLRLIYYSQIVNDFQKGDIAEGYSVSREKKESFPLTVTSAQKNPTAFYLCASSTGTSGSGNIQYFGAGTRLSVL.

The rearrangement links TRBV28 to TRBJ1-5; the D is unclear. Germline lookup yields CDR1 MDHEN and CDR2 SYDVKM. V was trimmed by 3 bases and J by 4 bases, leaving 7 bases between them. There are 13 residues in the CDR3. CDR3 sequence: CASSFQANQPQHF. As DNA, the CDR3 is TGTGCCAGCAGTTTCCAGGCAAATCAGCCCCAGCATTTT.

In its sample, this clone was seen a few times. V gene TRBV27 combines with J gene TRBJ1-5, with TRBD1 matching over 7 bases. Trimming at V came to 6 bases and at J to 4 bases, leaving 9 bases not matched to a gene. Germline V lookup: CDR1 MNHEY, CDR2 SMNVEV (reference sequence). The CDR3 is 15 residues long. The CDR3 nucleotides read TGTGCCAGCAGGCGCAGGGGGGCCGAAAATCAGCCCCAGCATTTT. Translated: CASRRRGAENQPQHF.

This sequence joins TRBV7-3 and TRBJ1-5; D gene uncertain. Germline lookup yields CDR1 SGHTA and CDR2 FQGTGA. The V end was cut by 3 bases, the J end by 3 bases, with 3 bases between. The CDR3 extends over 12 amino acids. DNA for the CDR3: TGTGCCAGCAGCTTCAACAATCAGCCCCAGCATTTT. Translating it yields CASSFNNQPQHF.

About this clone: The junction departs from germline at one end; a sequencing error may be responsible. DNA for the CDR3: TGTGCTAGCAGCTTCCGATACCTAGCGGGAGGGATTGTCAATGAGCAGTTCTTC. Amino acid sequence: CASSFRYLAGGIVNEQFF. The V gene is TRBV7-7, the J gene TRBJ2-1, with 12 bases that match TRBD2. This CDR3 is 18 amino acids long. Germline loops: CDR1 SSHAT, CDR2 FNYEAQ (reference sequence).

The chain employs TRBV15 and TRBJ2-7; 11 bases line up with TRBD2. Germline CDR1 reads LNHNV; CDR2 reads YYDKDF (reference sequence). V gave up 3 bases and J gave up 3 bases; unmatched junction bases: 16. The CDR3 loop spans 19 amino acids. The CDR3 spells CATSSGIGVLAGENYEQYF. The CDR3 DNA reads TGTGCCACCAGCAGCGGGATAGGAGTACTAGCGGGAGAGAACTACGAGCAGTACTTC.

This clone has only a few counts. The CDR3 spells CASSQLLAGDYNEQFF. The CDR3 DNA is TGTGCCAGCAGCCAACTTCTAGCGGGAGACTACAATGAGCAGTTCTTC. V usage is TRBV14 and J usage is TRBJ2-1; 10 bases match TRBD2. This CDR3 has 16 amino acids. Germline lookup yields CDR1 SGHDN and CDR2 FVKESK. V lost 2 bases and J lost 3; bases outside the gene matches: 4.

This chain joins TRBV2 and TRBJ2-3; D ambiguous. The CDR3 totals 14 residues. The ends were cut back, 6 bases at V and 0 bases at J, with 10 bases in the middle. In germline, CDR1 is SNHLY, CDR2 FYNNEI. The DNA for the CDR3 is TGTGCCAGCAGAGAGGTTCCAAGCACAGATACGCAGTATTTT. It encodes CASREVPSTDTQYF. Full variable domain (remainder filled in from reference TRBV2 and TRBJ2-3): EPEVTQTPSHQVTQMGQEVILRCVPISNHLYFYWYRQILGQKVEFLVSFYNNEISEKSEIFDDQFSVERPDGSNFTLKIRSTKLEDSAMYFCASREVPSTDTQYFGPGTRLTVL.

In this sample, this clone turned up a few times. The V and J genes are TRBV19 and TRBJ2-4; a weak D match, TRBD1 (7 bases). This CDR3 has 15 amino acids. Trimming cost V 5 bases and J 6 bases, with 17 bases left between them. Germline V gives CDR1 LNHDA, CDR2 SQIVND (reference sequence). In nucleotides, the CDR3 is TGTGCCAGTAGTGGAGGGGGCGCGGGATTAAACATTCAGTACTTC. Translating gives CASSGGGAGLNIQYF.

In its sample, this clone was seen a few times. The V call is TRBV5-1, the J call TRBJ2-7; 7 bases align to TRBD1. Germline CDR1 is SGHRS and CDR2 is YFSETQ. The V gene end was trimmed by 3 bases and the J gene end by 6 bases; junction bases not matched to a gene: 3. The CDR3 has 12 residues. The CDR3 region is CASSSGQVEQYF. The CDR3, as DNA: TGCGCCAGCAGCTCCGGACAGGTCGAGCAGTACTTC.